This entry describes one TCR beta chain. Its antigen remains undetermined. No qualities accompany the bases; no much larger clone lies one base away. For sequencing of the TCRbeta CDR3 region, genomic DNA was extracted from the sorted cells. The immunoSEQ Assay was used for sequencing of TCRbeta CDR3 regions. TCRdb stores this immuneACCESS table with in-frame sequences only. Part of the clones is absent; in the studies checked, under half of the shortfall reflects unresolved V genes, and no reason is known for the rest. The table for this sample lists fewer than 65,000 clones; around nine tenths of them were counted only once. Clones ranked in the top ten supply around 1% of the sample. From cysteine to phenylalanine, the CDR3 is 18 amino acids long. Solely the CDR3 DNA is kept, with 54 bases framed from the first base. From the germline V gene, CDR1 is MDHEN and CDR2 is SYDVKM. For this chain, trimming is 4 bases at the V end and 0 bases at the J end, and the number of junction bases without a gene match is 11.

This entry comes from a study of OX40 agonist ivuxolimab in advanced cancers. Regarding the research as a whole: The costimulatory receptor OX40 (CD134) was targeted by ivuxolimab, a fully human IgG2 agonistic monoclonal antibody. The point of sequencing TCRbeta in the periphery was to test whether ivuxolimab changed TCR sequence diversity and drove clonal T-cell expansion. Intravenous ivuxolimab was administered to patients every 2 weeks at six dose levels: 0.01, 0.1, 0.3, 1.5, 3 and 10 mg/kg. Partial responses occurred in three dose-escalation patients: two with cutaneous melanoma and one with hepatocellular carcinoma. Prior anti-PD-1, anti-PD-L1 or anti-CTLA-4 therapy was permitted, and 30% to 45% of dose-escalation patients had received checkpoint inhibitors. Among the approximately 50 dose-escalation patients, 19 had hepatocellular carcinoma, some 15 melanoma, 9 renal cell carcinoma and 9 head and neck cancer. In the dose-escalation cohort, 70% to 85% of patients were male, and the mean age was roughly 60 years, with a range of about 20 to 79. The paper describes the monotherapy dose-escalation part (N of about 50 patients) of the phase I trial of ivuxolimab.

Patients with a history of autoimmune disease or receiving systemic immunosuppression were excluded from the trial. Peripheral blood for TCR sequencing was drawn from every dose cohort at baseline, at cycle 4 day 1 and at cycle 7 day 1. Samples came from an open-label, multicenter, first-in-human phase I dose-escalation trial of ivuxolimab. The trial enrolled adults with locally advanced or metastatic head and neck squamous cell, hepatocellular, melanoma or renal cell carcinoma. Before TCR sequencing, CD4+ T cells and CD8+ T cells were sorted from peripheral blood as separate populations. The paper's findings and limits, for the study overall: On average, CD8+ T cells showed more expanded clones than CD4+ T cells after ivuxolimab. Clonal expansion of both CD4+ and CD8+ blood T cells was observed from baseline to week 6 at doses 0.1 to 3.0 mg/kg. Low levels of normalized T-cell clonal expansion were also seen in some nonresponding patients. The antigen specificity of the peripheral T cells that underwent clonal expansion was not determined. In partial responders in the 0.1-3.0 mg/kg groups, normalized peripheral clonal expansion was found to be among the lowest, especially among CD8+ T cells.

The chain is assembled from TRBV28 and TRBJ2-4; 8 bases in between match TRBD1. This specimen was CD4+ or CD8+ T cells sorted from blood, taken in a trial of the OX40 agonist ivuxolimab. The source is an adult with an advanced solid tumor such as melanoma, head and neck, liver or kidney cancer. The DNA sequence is TGTGCCAGCAGTTCCAGTCTGGACAGGGATGTAGCCAAAAACATTCAGTACTTC. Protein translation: CASSSSLDRDVAKNIQYF.